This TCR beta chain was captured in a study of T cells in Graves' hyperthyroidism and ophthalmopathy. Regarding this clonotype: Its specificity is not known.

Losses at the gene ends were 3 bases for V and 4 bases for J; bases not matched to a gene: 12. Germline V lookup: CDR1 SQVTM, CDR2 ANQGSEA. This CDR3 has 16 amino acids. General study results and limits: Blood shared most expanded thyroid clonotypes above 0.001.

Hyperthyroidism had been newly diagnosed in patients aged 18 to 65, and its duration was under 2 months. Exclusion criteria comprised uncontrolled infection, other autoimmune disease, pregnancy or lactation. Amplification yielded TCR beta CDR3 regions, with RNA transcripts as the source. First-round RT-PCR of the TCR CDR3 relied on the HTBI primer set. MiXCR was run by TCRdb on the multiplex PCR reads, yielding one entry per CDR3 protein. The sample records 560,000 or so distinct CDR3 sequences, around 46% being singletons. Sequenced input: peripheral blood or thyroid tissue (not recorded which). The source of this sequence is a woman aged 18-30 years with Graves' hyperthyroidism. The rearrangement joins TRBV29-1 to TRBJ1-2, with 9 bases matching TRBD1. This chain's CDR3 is CSVDGRGDRAAYGYTF. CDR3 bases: TGCAGCGTTGACGGAAGGGGGGACAGGGCTGCCTATGGCTACACCTTC.